The clone carrying this TCR beta chain is a singleton in its sample. Antigen unknown. Clones were read by immunoSEQ multiplex PCR, and TCRdb kept only the in-frame ones, dropping some. The data contain around 200,000 clones, 70% to 90% of them seen just once; the ten biggest clones take up 25% to 30%. The sample originates from a study of T cell responses to AZD1222 COVID-19 vaccine. Study-level points and caveats: Vaccine-related CD4 TCRs covered spike, predominating at 160-218 and 743-854. The donor group comprised mostly white British people and more females; the analysis possibly underestimated clonal diversity.

This material consisted of peripheral blood, taken 28 days after the second AZD1222 dose. This TCR came from an adult who received the AZD1222 COVID-19 vaccine.

The CDR3 bases are TGTGCCAGCAGCGCCCCCAGAGGGGGGAATAGAGAGACCCAGTACTTC. Amino acids: CASSAPRGGNRETQYF. V usage is TRBV9 and J usage is TRBJ2-5; D tentatively reads TRBD1 or TRBD2 (6 bases each). There are 16 residues in the CDR3. V shed 3 bases and J shed 4 bases, with 19 bases lying between them. Germline V gene sequence: CDR1 SGDLS, CDR2 YYNGEE.